Sequencing of this TCR beta chain was carried out in a study of CD8+CD57+ T cells in acquired aplastic anemia. On the study more broadly: An average of about 3.2 ug of DNA was obtained from sorted CD4+ and CD8+ cells.

Study-wide results and caveats: The CD8+ Simpson's diversity of patients and controls was not significantly different.

The authors sequenced patients whose flow cytometry had shown CD8+CD57+ cell expansion. Each patient carried a diagnosis of severe acquired aplastic anemia. The germline CDR1 and CDR2 sequences are SGHTA and FQGNSA. This CDR3 is built from 14 residues. V was clipped by 4 bases and J by 1 base, with 5 bases between them. For CDR3 and TCR beta VDJ profiling, genomic DNA was the template used. TCRdb analysed the reads with MiXCR anew, one entry per CDR3 protein. The repertoire has 450,000 to 550,000 distinct CDR3 sequences, less than 35% of them found once; the top ten carry less than 0.85%. This clonotype was detected many times. The antigen is not known.

The V call is TRBV7-2, the J call TRBJ2-6; D uncertain. This sequence was found in a human donor with aplastic anemia. The sample consisted of sorted CD4+, CD8+, or CD8+CD57+ T cells (not recorded which) from PBMCs. The CDR3 loop reads CASSSKSGANVLTF. The CDR3 bases are TGTGCCAGCAGCTCCAAATCTGGGGCCAACGTCCTGACTTTC.